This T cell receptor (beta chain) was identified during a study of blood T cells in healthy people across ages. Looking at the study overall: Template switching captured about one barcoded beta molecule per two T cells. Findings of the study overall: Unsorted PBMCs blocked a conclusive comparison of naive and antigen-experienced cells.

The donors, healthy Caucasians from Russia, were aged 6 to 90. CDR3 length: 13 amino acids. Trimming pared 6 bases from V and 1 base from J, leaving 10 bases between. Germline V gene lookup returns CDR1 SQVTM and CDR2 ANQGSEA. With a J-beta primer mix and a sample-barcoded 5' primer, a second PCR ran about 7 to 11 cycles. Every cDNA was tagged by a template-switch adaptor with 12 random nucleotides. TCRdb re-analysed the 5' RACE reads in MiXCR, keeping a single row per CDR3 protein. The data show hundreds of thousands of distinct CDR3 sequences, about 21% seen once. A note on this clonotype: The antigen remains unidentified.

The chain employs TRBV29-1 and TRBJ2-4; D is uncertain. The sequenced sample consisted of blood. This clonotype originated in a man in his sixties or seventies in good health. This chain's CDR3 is CSVADGAKNIQYF. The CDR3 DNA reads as TGCAGCGTCGCAGATGGGGCCAAAAACATTCAGTACTTC.